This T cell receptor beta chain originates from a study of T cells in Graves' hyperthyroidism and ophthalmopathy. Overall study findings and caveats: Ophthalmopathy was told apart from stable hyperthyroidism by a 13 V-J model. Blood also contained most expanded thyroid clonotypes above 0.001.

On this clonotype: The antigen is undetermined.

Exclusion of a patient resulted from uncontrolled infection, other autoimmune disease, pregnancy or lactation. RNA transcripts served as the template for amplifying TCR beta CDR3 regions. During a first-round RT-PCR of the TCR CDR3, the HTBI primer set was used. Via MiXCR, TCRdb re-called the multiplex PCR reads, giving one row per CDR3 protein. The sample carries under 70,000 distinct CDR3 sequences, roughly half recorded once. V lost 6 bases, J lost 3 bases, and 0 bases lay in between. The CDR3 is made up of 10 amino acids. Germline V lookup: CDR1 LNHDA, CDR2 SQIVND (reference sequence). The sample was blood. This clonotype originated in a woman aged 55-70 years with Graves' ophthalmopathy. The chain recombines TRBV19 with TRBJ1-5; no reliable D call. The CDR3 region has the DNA TGTGCCAGTAGCAATCAGCCCCAGCATTTT. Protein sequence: CASSNQPQHF. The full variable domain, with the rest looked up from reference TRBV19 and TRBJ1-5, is DGGITQSPKYLFRKEGQNVTLSCEQNLNHDAMYWYRQDPGQGLRLIYYSQIVNDFQKGDIAEGYSVSREKKESFPLTVTSAQKNPTAFYLCASSNQPQHFGDGTRLSIL.